This T cell receptor (beta chain) was found in a study of early T cells in non-severe SARS-CoV-2 infection (dated by TCRdb to the early 2020s). Describing the broader study: Bulk RNA from unsorted whole blood was used for TCR sequencing, so alpha and beta chains could not be paired. Results the study describes overall, beyond this receptor: VDJdb matching was skewed toward anti-spike CD8 responses and likely underestimated virus-specific expansions by missing private and CD4 specificities.

The CDR3 spans 13 residues, from the cysteine through the phenylalanine. The DNA shown is the 39-base CDR3, in frame from base 1. CDR1 LGHDT and CDR2 YNNKEL are derived from the germline V gene (reference sequence). The trim is 4 bases for V and 6 bases for J, with a gap of 10 bases between the germline ends. Library preparation was by 5' RACE. The instrument given in TCRdb is NextSeq 500. In the TCR library protocol, unique molecular identifiers were attached to individual cDNA molecules to correct for PCR bias and sequencing error. Both TCR alpha and beta chains were sequenced, and tight co-correlation was observed between alpha and beta sequence abundances in each sample. Under the source paper's analysis protocol: Decombinator V4 was used to perform V gene, J gene and CDR3 annotation of TCR sequences. Expanded TCRs were defined as changing significantly between any two time points under a Poisson model with p below 0.0001. Abundances of TCRs were expressed as counts per million after normalisation to the total number of TCRs sequenced in each sample. TRAV1-2 paired with TRAJ12, TRAJ20 or TRAJ33 defined MAIT TCRs, while TRAV10 paired with TRAJ18 defined iNKT TCRs. VDJdb, accessed 1 November 2021, was searched for CMV, EBV and SARS-CoV-2 annotated TCRs, with TCRs annotated for multiple antigens excluded. TCRdb reprocessing: public reads trimmed at Q25 with fastp, clones called with MiXCR, in-frame beta chains kept. Identical CDR3 protein sequences are pooled into one entry, listed with their most common genes and DNA. V and J calls and clone size were set by TCRdb, not the authors. This sample comprises 25,000 to 30,000 distinct CDR3 sequences, about 5% of them detected only once. 0.8% to 1% of the sample is held by the ten biggest clonotypes.

A case-control design nested within a healthcare worker cohort in London, UK, was used, with weekly nasopharyngeal swab PCR tests and blood sampling performed. Healthcare workers were recruited during the week of the UK lockdown, between 23 and 31 March 2020, and followed weekly for up to about 15 weeks. Note on this clonotype: Its antigen is not yet known. No base quality values were provided; no much bigger clone lies one nucleotide off.

Recombination connected TRBV3-1 to TRBJ2-4; the D segment might be TRBD1 or TRBD2, since each matches 6 bases. The sequencing sample was made of whole blood. The sequence was collected from an adult who was a healthcare worker with PCR-confirmed SARS-CoV-2 infection or an uninfected control (not recorded which). In nucleotides, the sequence is TGTGCCAGCAGCCCGGGGGCACTAAACATTCAGTACTTC. Its protein product is CASSPGALNIQYF.